The sequence of this T cell receptor beta chain was determined in a study of blood T cell repertoires in COVID-19. Per the authors' pipeline: Scientists estimated how many nucleated cells there were by amplifying reference gene primers. Measured with immunoSEQ multiplex PCR; TCRdb has only the in-frame clones, and not every one. The V and J calls and clone size were taken over from that table, and D and trimming were inferred from the DNA. The data show about 40,000 clones, around 86% seen once. Germline assignment: CDR1 MGHRA and CDR2 YSYEKL. The ends were cut back, 4 bases at V and 2 bases at J, with 18 bases in the middle. CDR3 length equals 18 residues.

The gene calls are TRBV4-1 and TRBJ1-6; unclear D gene. Sequenced sample: peripheral blood. The source of this sequence is a man in his fifties or sixties in a cohort sampled during active COVID-19. CDR3 nucleotide sequence: TGCGCCAGCAGCCCCGGATCTGGAGTGGCCCCCTATAATTCACCCCTCCACTTT. Protein: CASSPGSGVAPYNSPLHF.